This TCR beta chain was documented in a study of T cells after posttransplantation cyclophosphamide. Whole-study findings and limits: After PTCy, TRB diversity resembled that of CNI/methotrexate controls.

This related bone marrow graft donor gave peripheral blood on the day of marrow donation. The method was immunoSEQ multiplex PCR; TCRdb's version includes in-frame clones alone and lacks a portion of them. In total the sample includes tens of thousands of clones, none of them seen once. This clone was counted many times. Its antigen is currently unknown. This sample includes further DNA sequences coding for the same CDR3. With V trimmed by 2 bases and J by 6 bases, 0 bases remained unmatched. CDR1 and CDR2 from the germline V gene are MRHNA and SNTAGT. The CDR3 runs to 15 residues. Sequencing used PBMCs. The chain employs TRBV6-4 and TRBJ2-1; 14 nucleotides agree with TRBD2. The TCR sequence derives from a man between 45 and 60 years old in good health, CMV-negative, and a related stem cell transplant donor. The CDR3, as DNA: TGTGCCAGCAGTGACGGGACTAGCGGGGGCAATGAGCAGTTCTTC. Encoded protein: CASSDGTSGGNEQFF.